A selection of T cell receptor beta chains follows, all from one sample in a study of shared clonotypes between healthy human individuals. The assay was immunoSEQ multiplex PCR, and TCRdb's table has in-frame clones only and misses some. The sample lists approximately 2.1 million clones, 80% to 95% seen once, with 0.39% in the top ten. Sequencing was done on a sample of naive CD4+ T cells from PBMCs. The source of these receptors is a man between 18 and 35 years old in good health. Some clones in this sample may be carry-over from other donors' samples. Both conserved end residues are part of each CDR3. The D gene is left open where the match is weak. Clone size appears in some rows only: once, few, many, or a class for an expanded clone.

len: 15
v_gene: TRBV10-3
j_gene: TRBJ2-7
d_gene: -
abundance: once
CDR3aa: CAISGWAASSYEQYF
CDR3nt: TGTGCCATCAGTGGCTGGGCGGCGAGCTCCTACGAGCAGTACTTC

len: 13
v_gene: TRBV7-3
j_gene: TRBJ2-7
d_gene: TRBD2
abundance: -
CDR3aa: CASSLQRGYEQYF
CDR3nt: TGTGCCAGCAGCTTACAGCGGGGCTACGAGCAGTACTTC

len: 17
v_gene: TRBV19
j_gene: TRBJ2-2
d_gene: TRBD2
abundance: -
CDR3aa: CASSIRGRAEYAGELFF
CDR3nt: TGTGCCAGTAGTATACGCGGGAGGGCCGAGTACGCCGGGGAGCTGTTTTTT

len: 14
v_gene: TRBV5-4
j_gene: TRBJ1-2
d_gene: -
abundance: -
CDR3aa: CASSSGPGREGYTF
CDR3nt: TGTGCCAGCAGCTCCGGCCCCGGTAGGGAAGGCTACACCTTC

len: 15
v_gene: TRBV6-5
j_gene: TRBJ1-1
d_gene: -
abundance: few
CDR3aa: CASSLGAGMNTEAFF
CDR3nt: TGTGCCAGCAGTCTTGGCGCGGGGATGAACACTGAAGCTTTCTTT

len: 18
v_gene: TRBV5-1
j_gene: TRBJ2-3
d_gene: -
abundance: -
CDR3aa: CASSSPPGGGVSTDTQYF
CDR3nt: TGCGCCAGCAGCTCCCCCCCGGGCGGCGGTGTGAGCACAGATACGCAGTATTTT

len: 16
v_gene: TRBV5-1
j_gene: TRBJ2-5
d_gene: TRBD1
abundance: -
CDR3aa: CASSLSYRGNQETQYF
CDR3nt: TGCGCCAGCAGCTTATCGTACAGGGGGAACCAAGAGACCCAGTACTTC

len: 15
v_gene: TRBV2
j_gene: TRBJ2-2
d_gene: -
abundance: -
CDR3aa: CASLRTTSETGELFF
CDR3nt: TGTGCCAGCTTAAGGACCACCTCCGAGACCGGGGAGCTGTTTTTT

len: 16
v_gene: TRBV28
j_gene: TRBJ2-2
d_gene: -
abundance: -
CDR3aa: CASSLGRATNTGELFF
CDR3nt: TGTGCCAGCAGCCTAGGGAGAGCTACGAACACCGGGGAGCTGTTTTTT

len: 17
v_gene: TRBV19
j_gene: TRBJ2-1
d_gene: TRBD1
abundance: once
CDR3aa: CASSIGGPGRGYNEQFF
CDR3nt: TGTGCCAGTAGTATAGGAGGACCGGGCAGGGGGTACAATGAGCAGTTCTTC

len: 15
v_gene: TRBV6-1
j_gene: TRBJ2-7
d_gene: TRBD1
abundance: -
CDR3aa: CASSAGTVSSYEQYF
CDR3nt: TGTGCCAGCAGTGCTGGGACAGTGAGCTCCTACGAGCAGTACTTC

len: 15
v_gene: TRBV9
j_gene: TRBJ2-1
d_gene: -
abundance: -
CDR3aa: CASSARIGGWDEQFF
CDR3nt: TGTGCCAGCAGCGCCCGGATCGGAGGCTGGGATGAGCAGTTCTTC

len: 12
v_gene: TRBV7-3
j_gene: TRBJ2-2
d_gene: -
abundance: -
CDR3aa: CASSFPTGELFF
CDR3nt: TGTGCCAGCAGTTTTCCCACCGGGGAGCTGTTTTTT

len: 14
v_gene: TRBV5-1
j_gene: TRBJ1-1
d_gene: -
abundance: -
CDR3aa: CASSEQPMNTEAFF
CDR3nt: TGCGCCAGCAGCGAGCAGCCGATGAACACTGAAGCTTTCTTT

len: 14
v_gene: TRBV6-5
j_gene: TRBJ1-2
d_gene: -
abundance: -
CDR3aa: CASSYLDRNGGYTF
CDR3nt: TGTGCCAGCAGTTACCTTGACAGGAACGGTGGCTACACCTTC

len: 11
v_gene: TRBV25-1
j_gene: TRBJ2-3
d_gene: -
abundance: -
CDR3aa: CAGGSTDTQYF
CDR3nt: TGTGCCGGGGGTAGCACAGATACGCAGTATTTT

len: 14
v_gene: TRBV30
j_gene: TRBJ1-5
d_gene: TRBD1
abundance: -
CDR3aa: CAWSVQGSKQSQHF
CDR3nt: TGTGCCTGGAGTGTACAGGGGTCGAAACAGTCCCAGCATTTT

len: 13
v_gene: TRBV28
j_gene: TRBJ2-2
d_gene: -
abundance: -
CDR3aa: CASSLFGQGELFF
CDR3nt: TGTGCCAGCAGTTTATTTGGACAGGGGGAGCTGTTTTTT

len: 18
v_gene: TRBV28
j_gene: TRBJ1-5
d_gene: TRBD1
abundance: -
CDR3aa: CASSPWTGPGGKQQPQHF
CDR3nt: TGTGCCAGCAGTCCCTGGACAGGACCCGGGGGGAAGCAACAGCCCCAGCATTTT

len: 15
v_gene: TRBV18
j_gene: TRBJ2-7
d_gene: -
abundance: -
CDR3aa: CASSPPSQGSYEQYF
CDR3nt: TGTGCCAGCTCACCACCGTCGCAGGGATCCTACGAGCAGTACTTC

len: 14
v_gene: TRBV25-1
j_gene: TRBJ2-1
d_gene: TRBD2
abundance: -
CDR3aa: CASRHSGMSVEQFF
CDR3nt: TGTGCCAGCAGACATAGCGGGATGTCCGTTGAGCAGTTCTTC

len: 14
v_gene: TRBV5-1
j_gene: TRBJ2-1
d_gene: TRBD1
abundance: -
CDR3aa: CASSADRSYNEQFF
CDR3nt: TGCGCCAGCAGCGCGGACAGGTCCTACAATGAGCAGTTCTTC

len: 17
v_gene: TRBV9
j_gene: TRBJ1-3
d_gene: -
abundance: once
CDR3aa: CASSHLGGLSSGNTIYF
CDR3nt: TGTGCCAGCAGCCACCTGGGGGGATTAAGCTCTGGAAACACCATATATTTT

len: 13
v_gene: TRBV2
j_gene: TRBJ2-7
d_gene: -
abundance: -
CDR3aa: CASTVAGYHEQYF
CDR3nt: TGTGCCAGCACTGTGGCGGGATACCACGAGCAGTACTTC

len: 13
v_gene: TRBV29-1
j_gene: TRBJ2-1
d_gene: -
abundance: -
CDR3aa: CSVARVAYNEQFF
CDR3nt: TGCAGCGTTGCCAGGGTCGCCTACAATGAGCAGTTCTTC

len: 13
v_gene: TRBV18
j_gene: TRBJ2-5
d_gene: -
abundance: -
CDR3aa: CASSSGQQETQYF
CDR3nt: TGTGCCAGCTCCTCCGGACAGCAAGAGACCCAGTACTTC

len: 16
v_gene: TRBV11-2
j_gene: TRBJ2-2
d_gene: TRBD2
abundance: -
CDR3aa: CASSFSGRAYTGELFF
CDR3nt: TGTGCCAGCAGCTTTAGCGGGAGGGCTTACACCGGGGAGCTGTTTTTT

len: 14
v_gene: TRBV5-1
j_gene: TRBJ2-5
d_gene: TRBD2
abundance: -
CDR3aa: CASSSLAGQGGQYF
CDR3nt: TGCGCCAGCAGTTCGTTAGCGGGGCAAGGTGGCCAGTACTTC

len: 14
v_gene: TRBV5-5
j_gene: TRBJ1-5
d_gene: -
abundance: -
CDR3aa: CASSLASYPSPQHF
CDR3nt: TGTGCCAGCAGCTTGGCTTCTTATCCGTCGCCCCAGCATTTT

len: 14
v_gene: TRBV28
j_gene: TRBJ1-4
d_gene: -
abundance: -
CDR3aa: CASSFHSTNEKLFF
CDR3nt: TGTGCCAGCAGTTTTCACTCAACTAATGAAAAACTGTTTTTT

len: 16
v_gene: TRBV28
j_gene: TRBJ2-2
d_gene: TRBD2
abundance: -
CDR3aa: CASRGVAGVYTGELFF
CDR3nt: TGTGCCAGCAGAGGAGTAGCGGGAGTCTACACCGGGGAGCTGTTTTTT

len: 12
v_gene: TRBV28
j_gene: TRBJ2-7
d_gene: -
abundance: -
CDR3aa: CASRRQVYEQYF
CDR3nt: TGTGCCAGCAGACGACAGGTCTACGAGCAGTACTTC

len: 15
v_gene: TRBV6-1
j_gene: TRBJ2-7
d_gene: -
abundance: -
CDR3aa: CASNHDRDPSYEQYF
CDR3nt: TGTGCCAGCAACCATGACAGAGATCCCTCCTACGAGCAGTACTTC

len: 14
v_gene: TRBV9
j_gene: TRBJ2-7
d_gene: -
abundance: -
CDR3aa: CASSVTGLSYEQYF
CDR3nt: TGTGCCAGCAGCGTAACAGGGCTTTCCTACGAGCAGTACTTC

len: 12
v_gene: TRBV28
j_gene: TRBJ1-5
d_gene: -
abundance: few
CDR3aa: CASSGPGPINHF
CDR3nt: TGTGCCAGCAGTGGGCCGGGCCCCATTAATCATTTT

len: 14
v_gene: TRBV5-1
j_gene: TRBJ1-1
d_gene: -
abundance: -
CDR3aa: CASSLGSNNAEAFF
CDR3nt: TGCGCCAGCAGCTTGGGATCTAACAACGCTGAAGCTTTCTTT

len: 13
v_gene: TRBV7-3
j_gene: TRBJ2-5
d_gene: -
abundance: -
CDR3aa: CASSRTVQETQYF
CDR3nt: TGTGCCAGCAGCCGGACGGTCCAAGAGACCCAGTACTTC

len: 15
v_gene: TRBV2
j_gene: TRBJ2-1
d_gene: TRBD2
abundance: once
CDR3aa: CASSELAGGRDEQFF
CDR3nt: TGTGCCAGCAGCGAACTAGCGGGAGGGCGTGATGAGCAGTTCTTC

len: 15
v_gene: TRBV2
j_gene: TRBJ2-3
d_gene: -
abundance: -
CDR3aa: CASRKAPVQTDTQYF
CDR3nt: TGTGCCAGCCGCAAGGCCCCCGTTCAGACAGATACGCAGTATTTT

len: 15
v_gene: TRBV25-1
j_gene: TRBJ2-1
d_gene: -
abundance: -
CDR3aa: CASSEPGQRGNEQFF
CDR3nt: TGTGCCAGCAGTGAACCGGGACAACGTGGAAATGAGCAGTTCTTC

len: 15
v_gene: TRBV6-1
j_gene: TRBJ1-5
d_gene: -
abundance: -
CDR3aa: CASSEGTQGRQPQHF
CDR3nt: TGTGCCAGCAGTGAAGGTACCCAGGGGAGGCAGCCCCAGCATTTT